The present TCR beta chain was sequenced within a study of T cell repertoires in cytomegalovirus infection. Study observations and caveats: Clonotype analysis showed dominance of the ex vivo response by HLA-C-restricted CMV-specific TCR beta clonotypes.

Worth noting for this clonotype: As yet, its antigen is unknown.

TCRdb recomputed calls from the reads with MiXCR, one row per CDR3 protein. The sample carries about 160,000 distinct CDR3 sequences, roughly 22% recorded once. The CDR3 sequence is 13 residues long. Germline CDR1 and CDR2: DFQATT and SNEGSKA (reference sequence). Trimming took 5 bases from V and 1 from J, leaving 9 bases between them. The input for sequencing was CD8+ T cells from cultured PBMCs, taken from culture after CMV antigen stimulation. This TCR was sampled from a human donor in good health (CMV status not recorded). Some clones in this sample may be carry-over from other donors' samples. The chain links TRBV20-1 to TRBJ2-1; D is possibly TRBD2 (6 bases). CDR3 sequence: CSAWDFSYNEQFF. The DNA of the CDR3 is TGCAGTGCTTGGGACTTTTCCTACAATGAGCAGTTCTTC.